Sequencing of this T cell receptor beta chain was carried out in a study of CD8 T cells in Susac syndrome. Random-hexamer reverse transcription was applied to roughly 0.5 to 1 ug RNA. Using its own MiXCR run on the immunoSEQ multiplex PCR reads, TCRdb lists one record per CDR3 protein. The data hold roughly 180,000 distinct CDR3 sequences, with about 94% observed a single time. CDR1 is MNHEY and CDR2 is SMNVEV in the germline V gene (reference sequence). V lost 2 bases, J lost 3 bases, and 7 bases lay in between. This CDR3 comprises 14 residues. The sample taken for sequencing was CD4+ T cells from PBMCs. This TCR was recovered from a human donor in good health. This chain links TRBV27 with TRBJ2-2; D uncertain. CDR3 in DNA: TGTGCCAGCAGTTTAGCTGAACACACCGGGGAGCTGTTTTTT. This translates into CASSLAEHTGELFF.